This T cell receptor (beta chain) emerged from a study of OX40 agonist ivuxolimab in advanced cancers. Data came from immunoSEQ multiplex PCR; TCRdb stores just in-frame clones and leaves some out. This table has about 62,000 clones, over 75% appearing once. CDR3 size: 17 residues. Germline-derived CDR1 and CDR2 are SGHTA and FQGNSA. The junction had 13 bases not matched to a gene; V was cut back by 8 bases and J by 1 base. The sequence derives from an adult with an advanced solid tumor such as melanoma, head and neck, liver or kidney cancer. Sequenced here: CD4+ or CD8+ T cells sorted from blood, sampled in a trial of the OX40 agonist ivuxolimab. V usage is TRBV7-2 and J usage is TRBJ1-2; 10 bases line up with TRBD1. The CDR3 DNA follows: TGTGCCAGCGAGTTATGGGGGACAGGGGCATTTAACTATGGCTACACCTTC. Residues: CASELWGTGAFNYGYTF.